A single sample is the source of the 5 T cell receptor beta chains below, sequenced in a study of T cells in Graves' hyperthyroidism and ophthalmopathy (dated by TCRdb to about 2019). The library relied on multiplex PCR. The sequencer was an Illumina HiSeq 2000. Amplification of TCR beta CDR3 regions was carried out from RNA transcripts. The first round of RT-PCR for the TCR CDR3 was performed with the HTBI primer set and the Qiagen OneStep RT-PCR kit. Through fastp at Q25 and MiXCR, TCRdb rebuilt clones from the public reads, retaining in-frame beta chains. Duplicate CDR3 protein sequences are folded into a single record with the most common DNA and genes. Here the sample has about 58,000 distinct CDR3 sequences; 40% to 55% occur a single time. The leading ten clones occupy over 10% of the sample. Material: blood. Receptors originate from a woman aged 25-40 years with Graves' ophthalmopathy.

This clonotype occurred many times. The chain has TRBV20-1 and TRBJ2-1; D remains unclear. The CDR3 totals 12 residues. The V gene's germline CDR1 is DFQATT and CDR2 SNEGSKA (reference sequence). V lost 4 bases, J lost 4 bases, and 8 bases lay in between. In nucleotides, the CDR3 is TGCAGTGCTAAGCCGTTGTACAATGAGCAGTTCTTC. It is translated as CSAKPLYNEQFF.

As concerns this clonotype: One base away lies a much larger clone, so this may be a sequencing read error. J is TRBJ2-3 and V is TRBV28, with D perhaps being TRBD1 or TRBD2 (5 bases each). The CDR3 spans 14 residues. The germline CDR1 and CDR2 sequences are MDHEN and SYDVKM. CDR3 sequence reads: CASSLPASTGTQYF. The CDR3 DNA reads TGTGCCAGCAGTTTACCAGCTAGCACAGGTACGCAGTATTTT. The full variable domain, with the rest looked up from reference TRBV28 and TRBJ2-3, is DVKVTQSSRYLVKRTGEKVFLECVQDMDHENMFWYRQDPGLGLRLIYFSYDVKMKEKGDIPEGYSVSREKKERFSLILESASTNQTSMYLCASSLPASTGTQYFGPGTRLTVL.

The table lists this clonotype with many counts. The genes are TRBV9 and TRBJ2-7, with TRBD2 identical over 7 bases. This CDR3 has 15 residues. Per the germline V gene, CDR1 is SGDLS and CDR2 is YYNGEE. J gave up 1 base and V 4 bases, and 8 bases lay outside the gene matches. The CDR3 is CASSKGLPNSYEQYF. DNA for the CDR3: TGTGCCAGCAGCAAGGGACTACCCAATTCCTACGAGCAGTACTTC.

The chain recombines TRBV20-1 with TRBJ2-3, with TRBD2 identical over 9 bases. Germline V gene lookup returns CDR1 DFQATT and CDR2 SNEGSKA (reference sequence). Trimming at V came to 0 bases and at J to 2 bases, leaving 3 bases not matched to a gene. The CDR3 extends over 15 amino acids. CDR3 protein: CSARDRTSDTDTQYF. The CDR3 coding sequence is TGCAGTGCTAGAGATCGGACTAGCGACACAGATACGCAGTATTTT.

This clonotype was detected many times. The V and J genes are TRBV20-1 and TRBJ1-5; D remains unclear. Per germline, CDR1 DFQATT and CDR2 SNEGSKA (reference sequence). The CDR3 is made up of 16 amino acids. Trimming cost V 1 base and J 2 bases, with 15 bases left between them. The CDR3 bases are TGCAGTGCTAGAGGCCTTTCCGGGGATGGCAATCAGCCCCAGCATTTT. Its translation is CSARGLSGDGNQPQHF.